What follows is one T cell receptor beta chain and its context. Regions amplified from RNA transcripts were the TCR beta CDR3 regions. TCR CDR3 regions were first amplified by RT-PCR with HTBI primers. TCRdb reprocessed the multiplex PCR reads via MiXCR and lists one record per CDR3 protein. The data contain around 450,000 distinct CDR3 sequences, roughly 15% of them seen just once; the ten biggest clones take up 5.3%. The data were obtained in a study of T cells in Graves' hyperthyroidism and ophthalmopathy. CDR1 LNHNV and CDR2 YYDKDF come from the germline V gene (reference sequence). This CDR3 is built from 13 residues. Trimming took off 0 bases at V and 4 bases at J, with 6 bases between the two ends.

The source of this sequence is a woman between 18 and 29 years old with Graves' hyperthyroidism. This chain joins TRBV15 and TRBJ1-2, with no clear D. Input material: blood. CDR3 loop: CATSRETVYGYTF. In nucleotides, the CDR3 is TGTGCCACCAGCAGAGAAACAGTCTATGGCTACACCTTC.